Listed here is a single TCR beta chain. These data come from a study of control samples from healthy donors and cancer patients. Profiling relied on immunoSEQ multiplex PCR, and the TCRdb table lists in-frame clones only, not all of them. The sample contains 150,000 to 200,000 clones, approximately 94% of which appear only once. Germline CDR1 MNHEY, CDR2 SVGEGT. This CDR3 has 14 amino acids. Trimming took 3 bases from V and 8 from J, leaving 13 bases between them. Sequencing was carried out using blood. This chain links TRBV6-2 or TRBV6-3 with TRBJ1-4; D unresolved. The TCR was taken from a woman between 18 and 29 years old in good health. CDR3 nucleotides: TGTGCCAGCAGTTATTTGGGTTTCGGGGAAAAACTGTTTTTT. It translates to CASSYLGFGEKLFF.